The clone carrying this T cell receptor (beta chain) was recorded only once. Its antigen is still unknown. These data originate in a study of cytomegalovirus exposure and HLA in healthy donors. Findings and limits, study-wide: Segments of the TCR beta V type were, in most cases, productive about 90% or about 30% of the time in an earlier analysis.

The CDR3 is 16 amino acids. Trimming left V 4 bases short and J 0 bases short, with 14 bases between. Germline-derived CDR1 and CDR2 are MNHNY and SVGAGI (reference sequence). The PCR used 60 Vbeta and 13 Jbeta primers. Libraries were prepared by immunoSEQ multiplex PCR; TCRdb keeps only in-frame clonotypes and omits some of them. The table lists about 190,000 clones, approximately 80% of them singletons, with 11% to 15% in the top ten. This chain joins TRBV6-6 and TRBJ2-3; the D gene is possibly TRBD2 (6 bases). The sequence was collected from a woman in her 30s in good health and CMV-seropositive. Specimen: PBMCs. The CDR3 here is CASSWGTSSSTDTQYF. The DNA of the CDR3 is TGTGCCAGCAGTTGGGGGACTTCGTCAAGCACAGATACGCAGTATTTT.